A selection of T cell receptor beta chains follows, all from one sample in a study of shared clonotypes between healthy human individuals. Libraries were prepared by immunoSEQ multiplex PCR; TCRdb keeps only in-frame clonotypes and omits some of them. The data contain 1.4 million to 1.5 million clones, roughly 96% of them singletons. The sequencing sample was made of naive CD4+ T cells sorted from blood. The receptors originated from a man aged 30 to 39 in good health. CDR3s include the opening cysteine and the closing phenylalanine or tryptophan. A D gene is named only where the DNA matches it firmly. The size entry is marked missing in some rows and otherwise reads once, few, many or a size class.

NA | NA | TRBJ2-5 | TRBV2 | CASTRDRQETQYF | TGTGCCAGCACCCGAGACAGACAAGAGACCCAGTACTTC
TRBD1 | NA | TRBJ1-5 | TRBV4-3 | CASSQRQGLQPQHF | TGCGCCAGCAGCCAACGACAGGGCCTGCAGCCCCAGCATTTT
NA | NA | TRBJ2-5 | TRBV29-1 | CSVAVSDSFGTQYF | TGCAGCGTCGCCGTCAGCGATAGTTTCGGGACCCAGTACTTC
TRBD1 | NA | TRBJ1-5 | TRBV7-9 | CASRLEGAGQPQHF | TGTGCCAGCAGGTTAGAGGGGGCTGGTCAGCCCCAGCATTTT
TRBD2 | NA | TRBJ2-1 | TRBV10-3 | CAISEVSGRHGEGNREQFF | TGTGCCATCAGTGAGGTCAGCGGGAGGCACGGGGAGGGCAATCGAGAGCAGTTCTTC
TRBD2 | NA | TRBJ2-3 | TRBV7-3 | CASSPGLAGTQYF | TGTGCCAGCAGCCCGGGACTAGCCGGTACGCAGTATTTT
TRBD1 | NA | TRBJ2-2 | TRBV25-1 | CASSVIGTGDTGELFF | TGTGCCAGCAGTGTGATTGGGACAGGGGACACCGGGGAGCTGTTTTTT
NA | NA | TRBJ2-3 | TRBV28 | CASSETTDTQYF | TGTGCCAGCAGTGAGACCACAGATACGCAGTATTTT
TRBD2 | NA | TRBJ2-1 | TRBV5-1 | CASSLVTSGRQNEQFF | TGCGCCAGCAGCTTGGTTACTAGCGGGAGACAGAATGAGCAGTTCTTC
NA | NA | TRBJ1-2 | TRBV18 | CASSPQGEDGYTF | TGTGCCAGCTCACCACAGGGGGAGGACGGCTACACCTTC
NA | NA | TRBJ1-1 | TRBV25-1 | CASSDGLEAFF | TGTGCCAGCAGTGATGGACTGGAAGCTTTCTTT
NA | NA | TRBJ2-1 | TRBV6-6 | CASSYSDSSYNEQFF | TGTGCCAGCAGTTACTCGGATAGCTCCTACAATGAGCAGTTCTTC
TRBD2 | NA | TRBJ2-2 | TRBV4-2 | CASNLAGVSTGELFF | TGTGCCAGCAACCTAGCGGGAGTGAGCACCGGGGAGCTGTTTTTT
NA | NA | TRBJ2-3 | TRBV29-1 | CSASGQHTDTQYF | TGCAGCGCCTCAGGACAGCACACAGATACGCAGTATTTT
NA | NA | TRBJ2-1 | TRBV18 | CASAPWGDNEQFF | TGTGCCAGCGCCCCGTGGGGGGACAATGAGCAGTTCTTC
NA | NA | TRBJ1-4 | TRBV2 | CASRDIATNEKLFF | TGTGCCAGTCGGGACATAGCAACTAATGAAAAACTGTTTTTT
NA | NA | TRBJ2-7 | TRBV6-5 | CASSYGGIYEQYF | TGTGCCAGCAGTTACGGGGGGATATACGAGCAGTACTTC
TRBD1 | NA | TRBJ2-1 | TRBV6-1 | CASSEETGGQYEQFF | TGTGCCAGCAGTGAGGAGACAGGGGGCCAGTATGAGCAGTTCTTC
NA | NA | TRBJ2-5 | TRBV7-2 | CASSLMGETQYF | TGTGCCAGCAGCTTAATGGGAGAGACCCAGTACTTC
NA | NA | TRBJ2-3 | TRBV29-1 | CSVDSEHTDTQYF | TGCAGCGTTGACTCAGAACACACAGATACGCAGTATTTT
NA | NA | TRBJ2-1 | TRBV4-1 | CASSLFDNPYNEQFF | TGCGCCAGCAGCCTCTTTGATAACCCCTACAATGAGCAGTTCTTC
NA | NA | TRBJ1-1 | TRBV10-3 | CAISGLDTEAFF | TGTGCCATCAGTGGCCTCGACACTGAAGCTTTCTTT
NA | NA | TRBJ2-6 | TRBV5-1 | CASGRDGANVLTF | TGCGCCAGCGGCCGGGATGGGGCCAACGTCCTGACTTTC
TRBD2 | NA | TRBJ2-1 | TRBV10-3 | CAISYDSGTGYEQFF | TGTGCCATCAGCTATGATAGCGGGACCGGCTATGAGCAGTTCTTC
NA | NA | TRBJ2-3 | TRBV18 | CASSPKGSTDTQYF | TGTGCCAGCTCACCCAAAGGAAGCACAGATACGCAGTATTTT
NA | NA | TRBJ1-2 | TRBV7-9 | CASSSSSQVELANYGYTF | TGTGCCAGCAGCTCCAGTTCCCAGGTCGAGTTGGCTAACTATGGCTACACCTTC
NA | NA | TRBJ2-5 | TRBV7-8 | CASTVTGAGKETQYF | TGTGCCAGCACTGTCACCGGGGCAGGCAAAGAGACCCAGTACTTC
TRBD2 | NA | TRBJ2-7 | TRBV11-2 | CASTNFNSGSYEQYF | TGTGCCAGCACCAACTTCAATAGCGGGAGTTACGAGCAGTACTTC
NA | NA | TRBJ2-7 | TRBV11-1 | CASSSSRWGEQYF | TGTGCCAGCAGCTCTAGCCGCTGGGGCGAGCAGTACTTC
TRBD2 | NA | TRBJ2-1 | TRBV4-3 | CASSQDGTSGSRDEQFF | TGCGCCAGCAGCCAAGACGGGACTAGCGGGAGTCGCGATGAGCAGTTCTTC
NA | NA | TRBJ2-1 | TRBV5-1 | CASSLADSSYNEQFF | TGCGCCAGCAGCTTGGCCGATAGCTCCTACAATGAGCAGTTCTTC
TRBD1 | NA | TRBJ2-7 | TRBV5-4 | CASSLGQGTPFGQYF | TGTGCCAGCAGCTTGGGACAGGGTACCCCTTTTGGGCAGTACTTC
NA | once | TRBJ2-7 | TRBV6-5 | CASSYRASSYEQYF | TGTGCCAGCAGTTATCGGGCTTCTTCCTACGAGCAGTACTTC
NA | NA | TRBJ1-5 | TRBV6-1 | CASSEAALQPQHF | TGTGCCAGCAGTGAAGCAGCACTTCAGCCCCAGCATTTT
NA | NA | TRBJ2-5 | TRBV7-9 | CASFRTPGETQYF | TGTGCCAGCTTTAGGACCCCCGGGGAGACCCAGTACTTC
NA | NA | TRBJ2-5 | TRBV10-3 | CAISETPQRLQETQYF | TGTGCCATCAGTGAGACCCCCCAGCGCCTGCAAGAGACCCAGTACTTC
NA | NA | TRBJ1-2 | TRBV28 | CASSLTAYGYTF | TGTGCCAGCAGTTTGACAGCATATGGCTACACCTTC
TRBD2 | NA | TRBJ2-7 | TRBV14 | CASSQSSGTPKQYF | TGTGCCAGCAGCCAATCTAGCGGGACCCCCAAGCAGTACTTC
TRBD2 | NA | TRBJ2-7 | TRBV10-3 | CAISVAGTSPLYEQYF | TGTGCCATCAGTGTTGCCGGGACTAGCCCATTATACGAGCAGTACTTC
NA | NA | TRBJ2-3 | TRBV7-9 | CASSQRTVTDTQYF | TGTGCCAGCAGCCAGCGGACTGTCACAGATACGCAGTATTTT
NA | NA | TRBJ2-6 | TRBV14 | CASSQARGTEFSGANVLTF | TGTGCCAGCAGCCAAGCTCGGGGGACAGAATTCTCTGGGGCCAACGTCCTGACTTTC
NA | NA | TRBJ2-2 | TRBV11-3 | CASSWLFGGELFF | TGTGCCAGCAGCTGGCTTTTTGGCGGGGAGCTGTTTTTT
NA | NA | TRBJ1-1 | TRBV2 | CASRIIMNTEAFF | TGTGCCAGCAGGATAATTATGAACACTGAAGCTTTCTTT
NA | NA | TRBJ1-5 | TRBV28 | CASSQPRQRLNQPQHF | TGTGCCAGCAGTCAACCCAGACAGCGATTGAATCAGCCCCAGCATTTT